This T cell receptor (beta chain) is drawn from a study of T cells in localized non-small cell lung cancer. Produced via immunoSEQ multiplex PCR; TCRdb's table is partial and in-frame only. The repertoire has around 41,000 clones, 70% to 90% of them found once; the top ten carry 6.5% to 9%. Broader study findings: Only one tumor region went through sequencing, so heterogeneity may still be there. Adjacent lung held a median 57 of the top 100 tumor clones.

Remarks on this clone: Its antigen is unknown.

CDR1 and CDR2 (germline): SGHNT, YYREEE (reference sequence). CDR3 length equals 16 residues. V lost 0 bases and J lost 1, with 13 bases in between. Material: peripheral blood, obtained before any cancer treatment. The origin of this receptor is a woman aged 18-55 years with stage III lung adenocarcinoma. The V and J genes are TRBV5-4 and TRBJ2-5, with D unresolved. For the CDR3, the DNA is TGTGCCAGCAGCTTGGACCCTACCTTTAGCCAAGAGACCCAGTACTTC. It translates to CASSLDPTFSQETQYF.